This TCR beta chain originates from a study of cytotoxic CD8 clonotypes in ibrutinib-treated CLL. CDR3 length: 13 residues. V shed 4 bases and J 4 bases; nucleotides not matched to a gene: 4. Germline V lookup: CDR1 SQVTM, CDR2 ANQGSEA. This clone was seen a handful of times. Assay used: immunoSEQ multiplex PCR; TCRdb lists only in-frame clones, some missing. The sample carries fewer than 400,000 clones, over 60% recorded once. This chain uses TRBV29-1 with TRBJ1-2, with TRBD1 matching 9 bases. The sample consisted of PBMCs, taken after 36 months of ibrutinib treatment. The TCR sequence derives from a human donor with chronic lymphocytic leukemia. This CDR3 reads CSVGRTGVYGYTF. DNA of the CDR3: TGCAGCGTTGGGAGGACAGGGGTCTATGGCTACACCTTC.